This T cell receptor beta chain was documented in a study of cytomegalovirus exposure and HLA in healthy donors. General study results and limits: The authors listed around 150 TCR beta chains as cytomegalovirus-associated. TCR beta chains associated with HLA were, in a later analysis, more clonally expanded than equally common others. According to an earlier analysis, most TCR beta V segments yielded productive rearrangements about 87% or about 30% of the time.

With 0 bases removed from V and 0 bases from J, the gap between germline ends came to 12 bases. Germline V gene sequence: CDR1 MGHRA, CDR2 YSYEKL. CDR3 length: 17 amino acids. PCR primers comprised 60 Vbeta and 13 Jbeta primers. Using immunoSEQ multiplex PCR, the repertoire was profiled, and TCRdb retains in-frame clones only, with some absent. The sample has around 91,000 clones, roughly nine tenths seen once. On this clone: The antigen is unknown.

Sequencing was carried out using PBMCs. The chain employs TRBV4-1 and TRBJ1-5, with D unresolved. The clonotype originates from a man aged 25-45 years in good health and CMV-seropositive. Here the CDR3 DNA reads TGCGCCAGCAGCCAAGAGAGGGTAGGGTATAGCAATCAGCCCCAGCATTTT. It codes for CASSQERVGYSNQPQHF.